The 32 T cell receptor beta chains presented below share a single source sample, sequenced in a study of prognosis after radiotherapy for stage I lung cancer. From genomic DNA, two-round multiplex PCR was used to amplify TCR beta CDR3. First-round PCR used primers specific to each TRBV and TRBJ gene. Using its own MiXCR run on the multiplex PCR reads, TCRdb lists one record per CDR3 protein. The data contain tens of thousands of distinct CDR3 sequences, roughly a quarter of them singletons. This sample comprised PBMCs, obtained before or after stereotactic body radiation therapy (not recorded which). The origin of the receptors is a donor older than 45 with non-small cell lung cancer.

This clonotype has ten or more counts. The chain couples TRBV24-1 to TRBJ2-5; D is ambiguous. CDR1 is KGHDR and CDR2 is SFDVKD in the germline V gene. Trimming stripped 1 base from V and 3 bases from J, with 14 bases between. This CDR3 contains 16 residues. Here the CDR3 DNA reads TGTGCCACCAGTGATTTCCTCTCAGACGGCAAAGAGACCCAGTACTTC. This gives the protein CATSDFLSDGKETQYF.

The chain carries TRBV5-4 and TRBJ1-1; 9 bases align to TRBD1. The germline V gene has CDR1 SGHNT and CDR2 YYREEE (reference sequence). This CDR3 region has 15 residues. After removal of 3 bases from V and 1 base from J, the junction contained 4 bases not matched to a gene. CDR3 nucleotide sequence: TGTGCCAGCAGCTCTCCGACAGGGGGGAACACTGAAGCTTTCTTT. It encodes CASSSPTGGNTEAFF. The full variable domain, in which reference TRBV5-4 and TRBJ1-1 provide the parts outside the CDR3, is ETGVTQSPTHLIKTRGQQVTLRCSSQSGHNTVSWYQQALGQGPQFIFQYYREEENGRGNFPPRFSGLQFPNYSSELNVNALELDDSALYLCASSSPTGGNTEAFFGQGTRLTVV.

This clonotype has a count of ten or more. The chain carries TRBV18 and TRBJ1-1; 8 bases fit TRBD1. The V segment lost 1 base and the J segment 4 bases; nucleotides outside the gene matches: 5. The CDR3 covers 15 residues. The V gene's germline CDR1 is KGHSH and CDR2 LQKENI. The CDR3 loop reads CASSPRTGSGTEAFF. Written as DNA, the CDR3 is TGTGCCAGCTCACCACGGACAGGGTCAGGCACTGAAGCTTTCTTT.

This clonotype appeared a few times. This chain joins TRBV28 and TRBJ2-4; D is possibly TRBD2 (5 bases). This CDR3 comprises 14 residues. With 4 bases removed from V and 4 bases from J, the gap between germline ends came to 11 bases. Germline V gene data show CDR1 as MDHEN and CDR2 as SYDVKM. The CDR3 sequence is CASSSEVGKNIQYF. CDR3 nucleotide sequence: TGTGCCAGCAGTTCGGAGGTGGGGAAAAACATTCAGTACTTC. Complete variable domain (other parts from reference TRBV28 and TRBJ2-4): DVKVTQSSRYLVKRTGEKVFLECVQDMDHENMFWYRQDPGLGLRLIYFSYDVKMKEKGDIPEGYSVSREKKERFSLILESASTNQTSMYLCASSSEVGKNIQYFGAGTRLSVL.

Details on this clonotype: A read error may be the cause here, since a much bigger clone is one base away. The chain carries TRBV29-1 and TRBJ2-1, with TRBD1 matching 8 bases. The CDR3 is 14 amino acids. CDR1 and CDR2 (germline): SQVTM, ANQGSEA. The junction had 8 bases not matched to a gene; V was cut back by 1 base and J by 9 bases. CDR3: CSVEGTGTLVEQFF. In DNA form, the CDR3 reads TGCAGCGTTGAAGGGACAGGGACGCTGGTTGAGCAGTTCTTC.

Turning to this clonotype: Mismatch with germline at one junction end may stem from a read error. This chain connects TRBV10-3 to TRBJ1-2, with 7 positions matching TRBD1. Germline V lookup: CDR1 ENHRY, CDR2 SYGVKD. This CDR3 region has 12 residues. The chain's CDR3 is CAISETGQEESF. CDR3 bases: TGTGCCATCAGTGAAACTGGACAGGAAGAATCCTTC.

This chain joins TRBV5-8 and TRBJ1-5, with TRBD1 matching 8 bases. The V gene's germline CDR1 is SGHTS and CDR2 YDEGEE. There are 16 residues in the CDR3. V lost 3 bases, J lost 4 bases, and 9 bases stayed unmatched. In DNA form, the CDR3 reads TGTGCCAGCAGCTCCCGCGGACAGGGTTTGAATCAGCCCCAGCATTTT. It specifies CASSSRGQGLNQPQHF.

This clonotype was recorded at least ten times. Given a much more abundant clone one base away, this may be a read error. The chain combines TRBV6-1 with TRBJ1-3, with TRBD1 as a possible D gene (5 bases). Trimming took off 1 base at V and 7 bases at J, with 14 bases between the two ends. The CDR3 extends over 15 amino acids. CDR1 MNHNS and CDR2 SASEGT come from the germline V gene. The CDR3 protein is CASSEVGAGSNTIYF. Written as DNA, the CDR3 is TGTGCCAGCAGTGAAGTAGGGGCAGGGAGTAACACCATATATTTT.

This clonotype occurred many times. The chain couples TRBV18 to TRBJ1-2, with D uncertain. The CDR3 is 14 residues long. CDR1 and CDR2 (germline): KGHSH, LQKENI. V lost 4 bases and J lost 6, with 15 bases in between. CDR3 in DNA: TGTGCCAGCTCACAATTCATAGGAACGAATGGCTACACCTTC. Protein sequence: CASSQFIGTNGYTF. Supplemented by reference TRBV18 and TRBJ1-2, the full variable domain reads NAGVMQNPRHLVRRRGQEARLRCSPMKGHSHVYWYRQLPEEGLKFMVYLQKENIIDESGMPKERFSAEFPKEGPSILRIQQVVRGDSAAYFCASSQFIGTNGYTFGSGTRLTVV.

A note on this clonotype: Possible read error: a much larger clone is one base away. The genes are TRBV6-4 and TRBJ2-1; D may match TRBD1 or TRBD2 (5 bases each). Germline CDR1 and CDR2: MRHNA and SNTAGT. The germline V and J ends were trimmed by 5 bases and 12 bases, with 20 bases remaining between them. The CDR3 has 14 amino acids. The CDR3 region is CASSYAERGRGQFF. Here the CDR3 DNA reads TGTGCCAGCAGTTACGCCGAACGGGGAAGGGGGCAGTTCTTC.

This clonotype appeared a few times. A much larger clone lies one base from this, so it may be a read error. This chain links TRBV5-8 with TRBJ2-5; tentatively, D is TRBD1 (6 bases). V lost 3 bases, J lost 0 bases, and 15 bases lay in between. The length of the CDR3 is 16 residues. CDR1 is SGHTS, CDR2 YDEGEE, per germline. As DNA, the CDR3 is TGTGCCAGCAGCTACGGACAGTGGGCCTACCAAGAGACCCAGTACTTC. It yields the protein CASSYGQWAYQETQYF. Variable domain in full (rest from reference TRBV5-8 and TRBJ2-5): EAGVTQSPTHLIKTRGQQATLRCSPISGHTSVYWYQQALGLGLQFLLWYDEGEERNRGNFPPRFSGRQFPNYSSELNVNALELEDSALYLCASSYGQWAYQETQYFGPGTRLLVL.

V usage is TRBV6-1 and J usage is TRBJ1-1; 8 positions agree with TRBD1. Germline values: CDR1 MNHNS, CDR2 SASEGT. Trimming at V came to 8 bases and at J to 6 bases, leaving 20 bases not matched to a gene. This CDR3 region has 17 residues. CDR3 residues: CASGPRQGMRYGAEAFF. The CDR3 coding sequence is TGTGCCAGCGGTCCCCGACAGGGGATGAGGTACGGGGCTGAAGCTTTCTTT.

This clonotype showed up just a few times. A much larger clone sits a single nucleotide away, making a read error possible. The chain recombines TRBV6-2 or TRBV6-3 with TRBJ2-3; tentatively, D is TRBD2 (5 bases). CDR3 size: 14 residues. The germline V gene has CDR1 MNHEY and CDR2 SVGEGT. CDR3 nucleotide sequence: TGTGCCAGCAGTGTCGTTGCGGGCACAGATACGCGGTATTTT. Its translation: CASSVVAGTDTRYF.

This clonotype was picked up many times. The V gene is TRBV20-1, the J gene TRBJ1-4, with D unclear. This CDR3 has 11 residues. Germline values: CDR1 DFQATT, CDR2 SNEGSKA (reference sequence). V was pared by 6 bases and J by 8 bases, with 10 bases between. The CDR3 DNA follows: TGCAGTGCACGTATTGAGGAAAAACTGTTTTTT. It is translated as CSARIEEKLFF.

There are many counts of this clonotype. The V and J genes are TRBV28 and TRBJ2-6, with 11 bases aligning to TRBD2. Germline V gene lookup returns CDR1 MDHEN and CDR2 SYDVKM. V dropped 6 bases and J dropped 0; count of bases not matched to a gene: 7. The CDR3 extends over 18 amino acids. The CDR3 spells CASRAVGLAGSGANVLTF. CDR3 coding DNA: TGTGCCAGCAGGGCAGTCGGACTAGCGGGCTCTGGGGCCAACGTCCTGACTTTC.

This clonotype has a count of ten or more. This chain uses TRBV20-1 with TRBJ2-5, with D possibly TRBD1 on 6 matching bases. This CDR3 is 14 amino acids long. V was trimmed by 5 bases and J by 4 bases, leaving 17 bases between them. Germline values: CDR1 DFQATT, CDR2 SNEGSKA (reference sequence). CDR3 in amino acids: CSADTTAGVETQYF. The CDR3 DNA reads as TGCAGTGCTGATACTACGGCAGGGGTAGAGACCCAGTACTTC.

The chain couples TRBV6-1 to TRBJ2-7; D perhaps matches TRBD1 (6 bases). CDR3 size: 15 residues. Germline CDR1 is MNHNS and CDR2 is SASEGT. The germline V and J ends were trimmed by 9 bases and 6 bases, with 24 bases remaining between them. CDR3 DNA sequence: TGTGCCAGAAGTACCGGACAGCCCCCAAGTGCCGAGCAGTACTTC. Amino acids: CARSTGQPPSAEQYF.

On this clonotype: This likely traces to a read error, being one base from a far larger clone. The rearrangement joins TRBV6-8 to TRBJ2-1; the match to TRBD2 covers 8 bases. Germline assignment: CDR1 MNHGY and CDR2 SAAAGT. CDR3 length equals 17 residues. V lost 0 bases to trimming and J lost 5 bases; unmatched junction nucleotides: 9. The DNA for the CDR3 is TGTGCCAGCAGTTACTCGAAAGTACGGGGGGGTAACAATGAGCAGTTCTTC. This sequence encodes CASSYSKVRGGNNEQFF.

The gene calls are TRBV20-1 and TRBJ2-7; 10 nucleotides agree with TRBD2. The V gene end was trimmed by 2 bases and the J gene end by 0 bases; junction bases not matched to a gene: 4. This CDR3 has 15 residues. Germline CDR1 is DFQATT and CDR2 is SNEGSKA (reference sequence). The CDR3 nucleotides are TGCAGTGCTAGAAGGACTAGCGGAAGCTCCTACGAGCAGTACTTC. It yields the protein CSARRTSGSSYEQYF.

This clonotype showed up many times. This chain connects TRBV28 to TRBJ1-4, with D uncertain. The CDR3 is 13 residues long. Trimming pared 7 bases from V and 5 bases from J, leaving 11 bases between. The germline V gene encodes CDR1 MDHEN and CDR2 SYDVKM. DNA for the CDR3: TGTGCCAGCAAAATAGCTTCGAATGAAAAACTGTTTTTT. Residues: CASKIASNEKLFF. Variable domain in full (rest from reference TRBV28 and TRBJ1-4): DVKVTQSSRYLVKRTGEKVFLECVQDMDHENMFWYRQDPGLGLRLIYFSYDVKMKEKGDIPEGYSVSREKKERFSLILESASTNQTSMYLCASKIASNEKLFFGSGTQLSVL.

The count of this clonotype is one. A far larger clone is one nucleotide away, so this likely arose from a read error. The rearrangement links TRBV6-8 to TRBJ2-2; D perhaps matches TRBD2 (5 bases). The CDR3 spans 15 residues. Germline V CDR1 and CDR2: MNHGY, SAAAGT. The V end was cut by 7 bases, the J end by 1 base, with 13 bases between. The DNA of the CDR3 is TGTGCCAGCACCCCGCCGGGGATGAACACCGGGGAGCTGTTTTTT. This codes for CASTPPGMNTGELFF.

This clonotype has ten or more counts. The rearrangement links TRBV10-2 to TRBJ2-7, with a tentative D call TRBD2 (5 bases). Deletions cut 6 bases from V and 2 bases from J, with 11 bases between. The CDR3 totals 13 residues. Germline V lookup: CDR1 WSHSY, CDR2 SAAADI. CDR3 nucleotide sequence: TGCGCCAGCAGAAGTAGCGTTGCCTACGAGCAGTACTTC. Its protein product is CASRSSVAYEQYF.

The table lists this clonotype with many counts. The genes are TRBV11-2 and TRBJ2-6; 12 bases align to TRBD1. The CDR3 has 18 amino acids. The ends lost 7 bases at V and 3 bases at J; junction bases unmatched: 10. Germline-derived CDR1 and CDR2 are SGHAT and FQNNGV. The DNA for the CDR3 is TGTGCCAGCAACGGTCCGGGACAGGGGGCGGTTGGGGCCAACGTCCTGACTTTC. Encoded protein: CASNGPGQGAVGANVLTF.

This clonotype appeared many times. The chain employs TRBV20-1 and TRBJ2-7; D is unclear. The CDR3 loop spans 13 amino acids. The V gene lost 2 bases and the J gene lost 3 bases, with 11 bases spanning the gap. Germline loops: CDR1 DFQATT, CDR2 SNEGSKA (reference sequence). The DNA of the CDR3 is TGCAGTGCTAGATCTCAGACAATCTACGAGCAGTACTTC. Translation gives CSARSQTIYEQYF.

In this sample, this clonotype turned up many times. A much bigger clone sits one base away, suggesting this may be a read error. The J gene is TRBJ2-7, the V gene TRBV20-1; 12 bases are a match to TRBD2. The CDR3 runs 15 residues. Germline CDR1 reads DFQATT; CDR2 reads SNEGSKA (reference sequence). With V trimmed by 6 bases and J by 3 bases, 9 bases remained unmatched. The CDR3 DNA sequence: TGCAGTGCGTCTGACGTGACTAGCGGGGGCTACGAGCAGTACTTC. Translated: CSASDVTSGGYEQYF.

The chain employs TRBV6-1 and TRBJ2-1; D is possibly TRBD2 (5 bases). The V end lost 1 base, the J end lost 8 bases, and 12 bases lay between the germline ends. Germline CDR1 MNHNS, CDR2 SASEGT. The CDR3 covers 14 residues. Here the CDR3 DNA reads TGTGCCAGCAGTGAAGTCCGTTCGGGGTATGAGCAGTTCTTC. Amino acids: CASSEVRSGYEQFF.

This clonotype was detected only a few times. A much larger clone lies one base from this, so it may be a read error. This chain connects TRBV6-1 to TRBJ2-5, with D unresolved. The CDR3 covers 11 residues. Germline lookup yields CDR1 MNHNS and CDR2 SASEGT. CDR3 region: CASRVQETQCF. In DNA form, the CDR3 reads TGTGCCAGCAGGGTTCAAGAGACCCAGTGCTTC.

This clonotype showed up many times. The chain recombines TRBV20-1 with TRBJ2-1; perhaps TRBD2 as D (7 bases). Trimming removed 5 bases at V and 5 bases at J, with 22 bases between. Germline CDR1 and CDR2: DFQATT and SNEGSKA (reference sequence). This CDR3 comprises 16 residues. CDR3 sequence reads: CSARYPGGRANNEQFF. DNA of the CDR3: TGCAGTGCTCGATACCCCGGGGGGCGGGCGAACAATGAGCAGTTCTTC.

There are many counts of this clonotype. The chain combines TRBV20-1 with TRBJ1-1; tentative D call: TRBD1 (6 bases). Germline loops: CDR1 DFQATT, CDR2 SNEGSKA (reference sequence). The CDR3 contains 14 residues. V was shortened by 6 bases and J by 1 base, with 15 bases between the two germline ends. CDR3 DNA: TGCAGTGCGTTGGGCGGGGGCGGGAACACTGAAGCTTTCTTT. This translates into CSALGGGGNTEAFF.

This clonotype was detected ten times or more. The chain links TRBV5-4 to TRBJ2-5, with 9 bases matching TRBD2. This CDR3 comprises 17 residues. Looked up from germline, CDR1 is SGHNT and CDR2 is YYREEE (reference sequence). V gave up 4 bases and J gave up 3 bases; unmatched junction bases: 13. The CDR3 bases are TGTGCCAGCAGCCCACCCTTCGGAGCGGGGGGCGAAGAGACCCAGTACTTC. Protein sequence: CASSPPFGAGGEETQYF.

This clonotype has a count of ten or more. The chain employs TRBV11-2 and TRBJ1-1; 8 positions agree with TRBD1. V shed 8 bases, J shed 1 base, and the junction held 0 bases outside the gene matches. CDR1 and CDR2 (germline): SGHAT, FQNNGV. The CDR3 has 12 amino acids. The CDR3 DNA reads as TGTGCCAGCGGACAGGGGAACACTGAAGCTTTCTTT. Its protein product is CASGQGNTEAFF.

As to this clonotype: An end of the junction does not agree with germline; a read error may underlie this. V and J are TRBV27 and TRBJ2-2, with D possibly matching TRBD2 (6 bases). Germline V gene sequence: CDR1 MNHEY, CDR2 SMNVEV (reference sequence). The CDR3 sequence is 16 residues long. The CDR3, as DNA: TGTGCCAGCAGACTAGGCCCCGGGTCTGGAGGCGGGGAGCTGCTTTTT. This encodes CASRLGPGSGGGELLF.